The sequence of this T cell receptor beta chain was determined in a study of blood T cell repertoires in COVID-19. Study summary: Sites across the United States, Italy and Spain contributed samples from acute and convalescent COVID-19. PBMCs, B-cell-depleted T cells, or T cells were the source of the cDNA or gDNA that made up the material.

In the original analysis: Using reference gene primer amplification, nucleated cell counts were estimated. Profiling relied on immunoSEQ multiplex PCR, and the TCRdb table lists in-frame clones only, not all of them. The DNA was the basis for D and trimming; V, J and clone size are from that table. Seen here are 45,000 or so clones, 86% observed once, and the top ten hold roughly 9.2%. Looked up from germline, CDR1 is MNHNS and CDR2 is SASEGT. The J segment lost 4 bases and the V segment lost 3 bases, leaving 4 bases of the junction unmatched. The CDR3 runs to 14 residues. This chain connects TRBV6-1 to TRBJ2-5; 8 nucleotides agree with TRBD2. The sample was peripheral blood. The receptor comes from a human donor in a cohort sampled during active COVID-19. The CDR3 nucleotides are TGTGCCAGCAGTGAGCCGGGACTAGGAGAGACCCAGTACTTC. Encoded protein: CASSEPGLGETQYF.